One and the same sample provided the 25 T cell receptor beta chains below, sequenced in a study of T cell responses to AZD1222 COVID-19 vaccine. Sequencing used immunoSEQ multiplex PCR; TCRdb keeps in-frame clones, though not all of them. Of about 100,000 clones listed, about 87% are singletons. This specimen was peripheral blood, taken on day 0 of AZD1222 vaccination. These receptors were obtained from an adult in good health.

The chain uses TRBV2 and TRBJ2-2, with D hard to call. Trimming removed 4 bases from V and 4 bases from J, with 10 bases in between. The germline CDR1 and CDR2 sequences are SNHLY and FYNNEI. This CDR3 spans 14 amino acids. The CDR3 protein is CASSGPHPTGELFF. The DNA of the CDR3 is TGTGCCAGCAGTGGCCCGCACCCCACCGGGGAGCTGTTTTTT. The full variable domain, its missing parts supplied by reference TRBV2 and TRBJ2-2, is EPEVTQTPSHQVTQMGQEVILRCVPISNHLYFYWYRQILGQKVEFLVSFYNNEISEKSEIFDDQFSVERPDGSNFTLKIRSTKLEDSAMYFCASSGPHPTGELFFGEGSRLTVL.

This clone was found a few times. This sequence joins TRBV2 and TRBJ2-7; TRBD1 agrees at 10 bases. The CDR3 runs 12 residues. Germline V CDR1 and CDR2: SNHLY, FYNNEI. Trimming took 6 bases from V and 4 from J; bases not matched to a gene: 0. The DNA of the CDR3 is TGTGCCAGCAGGGACAGGGGGTACGAGCAGTACTTC. Amino acid sequence: CASRDRGYEQYF.

The rearrangement uses TRBV27 and TRBJ2-5; 8 nucleotides align to TRBD1. J was trimmed by 4 bases and V by 4 bases; bases with no gene match: 8. The CDR3 is 15 amino acids. Germline lookup yields CDR1 MNHEY and CDR2 SMNVEV (reference sequence). The CDR3 protein is CASSSPDRVGETQYF. The DNA for the CDR3 is TGTGCCAGCAGTTCGCCGGACAGGGTGGGAGAGACCCAGTACTTC.

This clone showed up just a few times. The V gene is TRBV12-3 or TRBV12-4, the J gene TRBJ1-2, with unresolved D. The CDR3 extends over 13 amino acids. V was trimmed by 4 bases and J by 3 bases, leaving 9 bases between them. CDR3 protein: CASSSGHYYGYTF. The CDR3 nucleotides are TGTGCCAGCAGTTCAGGCCACTACTATGGCTACACCTTC.

The chain is built from TRBV7-7 and TRBJ2-3; 10 bases agree with TRBD1. There are 14 residues in the CDR3. Germline CDR1 is SSHAT and CDR2 is FNYEAQ (reference sequence). The J segment lost 4 bases and the V segment lost 3 bases, leaving 1 base of the junction unmatched. The CDR3 DNA reads as TGTGCCAGCAGCTTGGGGACAGGGGCAGATACGCAGTATTTT. This translates into CASSLGTGADTQYF.

J is TRBJ2-1 and V is TRBV4-1; the match to TRBD2 covers 9 bases. This CDR3 contains 18 residues. Germline V gives CDR1 MGHRA, CDR2 YSYEKL. J lost 4 bases, V lost 0 bases, and 10 bases had no gene match. Here the CDR3 DNA reads TGCGCCAGCAGCCAAGATGGAATTGCGGGAGGGTATTACAATGAGCAGTTCTTC. Protein product: CASSQDGIAGGYYNEQFF.

The chain recombines TRBV18 with TRBJ2-1; D unresolved. This CDR3 is built from 15 residues. V lost 0 bases and J lost 4, with 10 bases in between. CDR1 is KGHSH and CDR2 is LQKENI in the germline V gene. The CDR3: CASSPPMTTYNEQFF. In nucleotides, the CDR3 is TGTGCCAGCTCACCACCGATGACAACGTACAATGAGCAGTTCTTC. Filled out from reference TRBV18 and TRBJ2-1, the complete variable domain reads NAGVMQNPRHLVRRRGQEARLRCSPMKGHSHVYWYRQLPEEGLKFMVYLQKENIIDESGMPKERFSAEFPKEGPSILRIQQVVRGDSAAYFCASSPPMTTYNEQFFGPGTRLTVL.

The J gene is TRBJ1-2, the V gene TRBV2; D not resolved. This CDR3 contains 14 residues. Trimming took 4 bases from V and 3 from J, leaving 12 bases between them. Germline CDR1 and CDR2: SNHLY and FYNNEI. CDR3: CASSAVPSDYGYTF. Written as DNA, the CDR3 is TGTGCCAGCAGTGCGGTCCCAAGCGACTATGGCTACACCTTC.

The CDR3 protein is CASSRIPKKDGVAGQPQHF. The CDR3 coding sequence is TGTGCCAGCAGCCGAATACCTAAAAAAGACGGGGTAGCCGGTCAGCCCCAGCATTTT. The rearrangement joins TRBV7-8 to TRBJ1-5; D is unclear. The V and J ends lost 5 bases and 6 bases respectively, with 29 bases between them. Germline V gene sequence: CDR1 SGHVS, CDR2 FQNEAQ. This CDR3 contains 19 residues.

This chain joins TRBV3-1 (or the pseudogene TRBV3-2) and TRBJ1-2; 9 bases match TRBD1. V was clipped by 0 bases and J by 5 bases; unmatched bases: 10. The germline V gene has CDR1 LGHDT and CDR2 YNNKEL (reference sequence). The CDR3 spans 17 residues. The CDR3 coding sequence is TGTGCCAGCAGCCAAGAAGGAACAGGGGGCTCCAGTTATGGCTACACCTTC. Translated, it gives CASSQEGTGGSSYGYTF.

The chain joins TRBV30 to TRBJ2-7; 9 nucleotides agree with TRBD1. The CDR3 contains 13 residues. The germline V gene has CDR1 GTSNPN and CDR2 SVGIG (reference sequence). V lost 5 bases to trimming and J lost 5 bases; unmatched junction nucleotides: 7. CDR3 in DNA: TGTGCCTGGGGGGACAGGGTTGCTGACGAGCAGTACTTC. It is translated as CAWGDRVADEQYF.

This chain uses TRBV9 with TRBJ1-6, with TRBD1 as a possible D gene (6 bases). The CDR3 spans 14 residues. V gave up 3 bases and J gave up 9 bases, with 13 bases separating them. Germline assignment: CDR1 SGDLS and CDR2 YYNGEE. The CDR3 DNA follows: TGTGCCAGCAGCGCAACGACAGGAAGTTCACCCCTCCACTTT. This gives the protein CASSATTGSSPLHF.

This clone has just one count. V usage is TRBV19 and J usage is TRBJ2-3; a weak D match, TRBD2 (6 bases). The CDR3 has 13 amino acids. Germline V CDR1 and CDR2: LNHDA, SQIVND (reference sequence). The ends were cut back, 4 bases at V and 8 bases at J, with 13 bases in the middle. CDR3 sequence reads: CASSTTSSGTQYF. The CDR3 DNA reads as TGTGCCAGTAGTACAACTAGCTCGGGTACGCAGTATTTT.

The gene calls are TRBV10-3 and TRBJ1-1; D gene ambiguous. Per germline, CDR1 ENHRY and CDR2 SYGVKD. V shed 10 bases and J shed 4 bases, with 16 bases lying between them. The CDR3 runs 13 residues. CDR3 residues: CATVEPLGTEAFF. The DNA of the CDR3 is TGTGCCACCGTGGAGCCTTTAGGCACTGAAGCTTTCTTT.

The rearrangement links TRBV12-3 or TRBV12-4 to TRBJ2-3, with D tentatively TRBD2 (6 bases). The V end lost 4 bases, the J end lost 6 bases, and 8 bases lay between the germline ends. The CDR3 length is 12 residues. Here the CDR3 reads CASSSRGDTQYF. For the CDR3, the DNA is TGTGCCAGCAGTTCCCGGGGGGATACGCAGTATTTT.

CDR3 sequence reads: CASSPPGSGNTIYF. In DNA form, the CDR3 reads TGTGCCAGCAGTCCCCCAGGCTCTGGAAACACCATATATTTT. The rearrangement uses TRBV28 and TRBJ1-3; D gene ambiguous. CDR3 size: 14 residues. V dropped 5 bases and J dropped 0 bases, with 8 bases sitting between them. CDR1 is MDHEN, CDR2 SYDVKM, per germline.

The chain uses TRBV7-9 and TRBJ2-3; the D call may be TRBD1 or TRBD2 (6 bases each). There are 14 residues in the CDR3. Germline V lookup: CDR1 SEHNR, CDR2 FQNEAQ (reference sequence). V was shortened by 6 bases and J by 4 bases, with 14 bases between the two germline ends. The CDR3 loop reads CASRGEGGADTQYF. The CDR3 DNA reads TGTGCCAGCAGAGGTGAGGGGGGAGCAGATACGCAGTATTTT.

The V gene is TRBV11-2, the J gene TRBJ2-7, with a weak D call TRBD1 (5 bases). Per germline, CDR1 SGHAT and CDR2 FQNNGV. Trimming cost V 5 bases and J 0 bases, with 17 bases left between them. This CDR3 contains 16 residues. The CDR3 here is CASSRPQAGPSYEQYF. The CDR3 bases are TGTGCCAGCAGCCGCCCCCAGGCAGGGCCCTCCTACGAGCAGTACTTC.

This sequence joins TRBV19 and TRBJ2-7; TRBD1 is a possible D gene (6 bases). V lost 5 bases and J lost 1, with 12 bases in between. CDR3 length: 14 amino acids. From germline, CDR1 is LNHDA and CDR2 SQIVND (reference sequence). The CDR3 nucleotides read TGTGCCAGTAGTCCCCGGGACATATCCTACGAGCAGTACTTC. This encodes CASSPRDISYEQYF.

This rearrangement joins TRBV27 to TRBJ2-3; D is unclear. Trimming shortened V by 3 bases and J by 0 bases, and 7 bases separated the two germline ends. The CDR3 is 14 amino acids. Germline V gene data show CDR1 as MNHEY and CDR2 as SMNVEV (reference sequence). CDR3 DNA: TGTGCCAGCAGTTTTCTTTCCAGCACAGATACGCAGTATTTT. The encoded protein is CASSFLSSTDTQYF.

This chain uses TRBV15 with TRBJ1-2; D is uncertain. The V gene lost 1 base and the J gene lost 2 bases, with 11 bases spanning the gap. The germline gives CDR1 LNHNV, CDR2 YYDKDF (reference sequence). This CDR3 comprises 15 residues. DNA for the CDR3: TGTGCCACCAGCAGAGGAAGAGGACCCAACTATGGCTACACCTTC. Amino acids: CATSRGRGPNYGYTF.

Concerning this clone: This sample includes further DNA sequences coding for the same CDR3. The DNA of the CDR3 is TGTGCCAGCAGTTCCGGACATTCCAATCAGCCCCAGCATTTT. Translated: CASSSGHSNQPQHF. J is TRBJ1-5 and V is TRBV28; D may be TRBD1 (5 bases). This CDR3 is 14 amino acids long. V was trimmed by 4 bases and J by 3 bases, leaving 10 bases between them. The germline gives CDR1 MDHEN, CDR2 SYDVKM.

This chain connects TRBV11-3 to TRBJ1-1; 8 positions agree with TRBD1. Unmatched junction bases numbered 17, after V lost 0 bases and J lost 5 bases. CDR1 is SGHNT, CDR2 YENEEA, per germline. The CDR3 consists of 19 residues. CDR3 protein: CASSLDFDRGIFWGTEAFF. Here the CDR3 DNA reads TGTGCCAGCAGCTTAGATTTTGACAGGGGAATCTTCTGGGGTACTGAAGCTTTCTTT.

The rearrangement uses TRBV6-4 and TRBJ2-3; D uncertain. The V gene's germline CDR1 is MRHNA and CDR2 SNTAGT. V lost 2 bases and J 6 bases, leaving 12 bases between the germline ends. The CDR3 spans 14 residues. CDR3 in DNA: TGTGCCAGCAGTGACGCCTTGGAATCGGATACGCAGTATTTT. Translated, it gives CASSDALESDTQYF.

In the case of this clone: Germline is not matched at one junction end, which may reflect a read error. The chain has TRBV6-2 or TRBV6-3 and TRBJ1-1, with 7 bases that match TRBD1. The CDR3 runs to 16 residues. Germline CDR1 reads MNHEY; CDR2 reads SVGEGT. For the CDR3, the DNA is TGTGCCAGCAGCTACTCCCTGACAGGGACAAACACTGAAGCTTTCTTT. Amino acids: CASSYSLTGTNTEAFF.